A selection of T cell receptor beta chains follows, all from one sample in a study of shared clonotypes between healthy human individuals. Here immunoSEQ multiplex PCR was the method, and the copy in TCRdb shows in-frame clones only, minus some. The sample carries approximately 350,000 clones, roughly 96% recorded once. The material sequenced was memory CD8+ T cells sorted from blood. These receptor sequences come from a man aged 25 to 40 in good health. Both conserved end residues are part of each CDR3. Each record gives: J gene, clone size, D gene, V gene, CDR3 protein, CDR3 DNA. A D gene is named only where the DNA matches it firmly. Clone size is shown for a subset of rows, as once, few, many or a class of expanded clone.

TRBJ1-5 | . | . | TRBV10-3 | CAIGVASNQPQHF | TGTGCCATCGGGGTGGCCAGCAATCAGCCCCAGCATTTT
TRBJ1-1 | once | . | TRBV28 | CASSPSRGGAFF | TGTGCCAGCAGTCCGAGTAGGGGAGGGGCTTTCTTT
TRBJ2-1 | . | TRBD1 | TRBV28 | CASSPGTGAYNEQFF | TGTGCCAGCAGTCCCGGGACAGGGGCCTACAATGAGCAGTTCTTC
TRBJ2-2 | . | TRBD1 | TRBV6-5 | CASSYSRDRGGGELFF | TGTGCCAGCAGTTACTCAAGGGACAGGGGCGGCGGGGAGCTGTTTTTT
TRBJ2-2 | . | TRBD1 | TRBV7-9 | CASSPPGTGGPGELFF | TGTGCCAGCAGTCCTCCCGGGACAGGGGGCCCCGGGGAGCTGTTTTTT
TRBJ2-1 | . | . | TRBV28 | CASTYYNEQFF | TGTGCCAGCACCTACTACAATGAGCAGTTCTTC
TRBJ2-1 | . | . | TRBV28 | CASSLGGALYNEQFF | TGTGCCAGCAGTTTAGGAGGAGCTCTCTACAATGAGCAGTTCTTC
TRBJ2-5 | . | . | TRBV10-1 | CASSESKGRGEETQYF | TGCGCCAGCAGTGAGTCGAAGGGCAGGGGGGAAGAGACCCAGTACTTC
TRBJ1-4 | . | TRBD1 | TRBV4-1 | CASSQATGIGEKLFF | TGCGCCAGCAGCCAGGCGACAGGGATAGGAGAAAAACTGTTTTTT
TRBJ1-3 | . | TRBD1 | TRBV10-2 | CASSDPGTVRPGNTIYF | TGCGCCAGCAGTGATCCCGGGACAGTGAGACCTGGAAACACCATATATTTT
TRBJ2-1 | . | . | TRBV19 | CASSNEQFF | TGTGCCAGTAGCAATGAGCAGTTCTTC
TRBJ2-1 | . | TRBD2 | TRBV5-1 | CASSFGSGRDEQFF | TGCGCCAGCAGCTTTGGTAGCGGGAGGGATGAGCAGTTCTTC
TRBJ2-7 | . | . | TRBV19 | CASSTWGSGQISYEQYF | TGTGCCAGTAGTACGTGGGGGTCGGGGCAGATCTCCTACGAGCAGTACTTC
TRBJ1-1 | . | . | TRBV7-9 | CASSSGVNTEAFF | TGTGCCAGCAGCTCGGGGGTGAACACTGAAGCTTTCTTT
TRBJ2-5 | . | TRBD2 | TRBV5-1 | CASSISGLAGETQYF | TGCGCCAGCAGCATATCGGGACTAGCGGGAGAGACCCAGTACTTC
TRBJ2-1 | . | . | TRBV7-2 | CASSRGSSYNEQFF | TGTGCCAGCAGCCGAGGGAGCTCCTACAATGAGCAGTTCTTC
TRBJ2-2 | . | . | TRBV2 | CASRTQGSATGELFF | TGTGCCAGCAGGACCCAGGGATCCGCCACCGGGGAGCTGTTTTTT
TRBJ2-7 | . | TRBD2 | TRBV18 | CASSPLAGTYEQYF | TGTGCCAGCTCACCCCTAGCGGGAACCTACGAGCAGTACTTC
TRBJ2-1 | . | TRBD1 | TRBV6-6 | CASSSGDRDDNEQFF | TGTGCCAGCAGTTCCGGGGACAGGGACGACAATGAGCAGTTCTTC
TRBJ2-7 | . | TRBD2 | TRBV6-5 | CASRRGLAVNLYF | TGTGCCAGCAGGAGGGGACTAGCTGTAAACTTGTACTTC
TRBJ1-4 | . | . | TRBV11-3 | CASSLDGQTNEKLFF | TGTGCCAGCAGCTTAGATGGACAAACTAATGAAAAACTGTTTTTT
TRBJ2-7 | once | . | TRBV30 | CAWSALRRVGRHEQYF | TGTGCCTGGAGTGCACTCCGTCGGGTCGGGCGACACGAGCAGTACTTC
TRBJ2-5 | . | . | TRBV6-1 | CASSVPRGRVKETQYF | TGTGCCAGCAGTGTCCCTAGGGGCCGAGTGAAAGAGACCCAGTACTTC
TRBJ2-1 | . | . | TRBV10-1 | CASSEEVSYNEQFF | TGCGCCAGCAGTGAGGAGGTCTCCTACAATGAGCAGTTCTTC
TRBJ2-3 | . | . | TRBV5-1 | CASSLAEADTQYF | TGCGCCAGCAGCTTGGCCGAGGCAGATACGCAGTATTTT
TRBJ1-4 | . | . | TRBV7-9 | CASSPTEQGNEKLFF | TGTGCCAGCAGCCCCACGGAACAGGGCAATGAAAAACTGTTTTTT
TRBJ1-3 | . | . | TRBV4-2 | CASSQSEALFSGNTIYF | TGTGCCAGCAGCCAATCAGAAGCTCTTTTCTCTGGAAACACCATATATTTT
TRBJ1-2 | . | . | TRBV2 | CASRDPDNNYGYTF | TGTGCCAGCAGGGACCCGGACAATAACTATGGCTACACCTTC
TRBJ2-2 | . | . | TRBV7-2 | CASSLEVGSTGELFF | TGTGCCAGCAGCTTAGAAGTTGGCTCCACCGGGGAGCTGTTTTTT
TRBJ2-7 | . | TRBD1 | TRBV6-6 | CASSAVGTGRDEQYF | TGTGCCAGCAGTGCGGTTGGGACAGGGCGAGACGAGCAGTACTTC
TRBJ1-5 | . | TRBD1 | TRBV11-2 | CASSFGGQGANQPQHF | TGTGCCAGCAGCTTTGGTGGACAGGGTGCCAATCAGCCCCAGCATTTT
TRBJ1-5 | once | . | TRBV7-8 | CASSPPAGQPQHF | TGTGCCAGCAGCCCGCCTGCCGGTCAGCCCCAGCATTTT
TRBJ2-1 | . | . | TRBV19 | CASSIKGGRHNEQFF | TGTGCCAGTAGTATAAAAGGGGGACGACACAATGAGCAGTTCTTC
TRBJ2-1 | . | . | TRBV5-1 | CASSLVAGSVNEQFF | TGCGCCAGCAGCTTGGTGGCGGGATCGGTCAATGAGCAGTTCTTC
TRBJ2-7 | once | TRBD2 | TRBV9 | CASSVGLAAYEQYF | TGTGCCAGCAGCGTAGGGCTAGCGGCCTACGAGCAGTACTTC
TRBJ2-3 | . | . | TRBV25-1 | CASSNLGVDTQYF | TGTGCCAGTTCCAACTTAGGTGTAGATACGCAGTATTTT
TRBJ2-3 | . | . | TRBV7-2 | CASSFYEFSTDTQYF | TGTGCCAGCAGTTTTTACGAGTTTAGCACAGATACGCAGTATTTT
TRBJ1-1 | . | . | TRBV30 | CAWSGRAPHTEAFF | TGTGCCTGGAGTGGAAGGGCCCCTCACACTGAAGCTTTCTTT
TRBJ2-7 | . | TRBD2 | TRBV9 | CASSATSANPYEQYF | TGTGCCAGCAGCGCGACTAGCGCCAACCCCTACGAGCAGTACTTC
TRBJ2-7 | . | . | TRBV5-1 | CASSPRTSYEQYF | TGCGCCAGCAGCCCGCGGACTTCTTACGAGCAGTACTTC
TRBJ2-1 | . | TRBD2 | TRBV10-3 | CAISETGGVANEQFF | TGTGCCATCAGTGAAACGGGAGGGGTCGCCAATGAGCAGTTCTTC
TRBJ1-2 | . | . | TRBV6-6 | CASSYSGRGLNGYTF | TGTGCCAGCAGTTACTCGGGCAGGGGATTGAATGGCTACACCTTC
TRBJ2-2 | . | . | TRBV5-1 | CASRIRGIDTGELFF | TGCGCCAGCCGGATCAGGGGTATCGACACCGGGGAGCTGTTTTTT
TRBJ2-1 | . | . | TRBV9 | CASSVHSYNEQFF | TGTGCCAGCAGCGTCCATTCCTACAATGAGCAGTTCTTC
TRBJ2-1 | once | TRBD2 | TRBV19 | CASSLIAGGVDEQFF | TGTGCCAGTAGCCTAATAGCGGGAGGTGTCGATGAGCAGTTCTTC
TRBJ1-1 | . | TRBD1 | TRBV5-1 | CASSLARWGQGTEAFF | TGCGCCAGCAGCTTGGCCCGTTGGGGACAGGGTACTGAAGCTTTCTTT
TRBJ2-3 | . | . | TRBV28 | CASSLDPLGQDTQYF | TGTGCCAGCAGTTTAGACCCCCTTGGGCAAGATACGCAGTATTTT
TRBJ1-1 | . | . | TRBV27 | CASSFRASNTEAFF | TGTGCCAGCAGTTTTAGGGCCTCGAACACTGAAGCTTTCTTT
TRBJ2-5 | . | TRBD1 | TRBV5-1 | CASRTGLQETQYF | TGCGCCAGTCGGACAGGGCTCCAAGAGACCCAGTACTTC
TRBJ1-3 | . | . | TRBV28 | CASSFWAGGNTIYF | TGTGCCAGCAGTTTCTGGGCCGGGGGAAACACCATATATTTT